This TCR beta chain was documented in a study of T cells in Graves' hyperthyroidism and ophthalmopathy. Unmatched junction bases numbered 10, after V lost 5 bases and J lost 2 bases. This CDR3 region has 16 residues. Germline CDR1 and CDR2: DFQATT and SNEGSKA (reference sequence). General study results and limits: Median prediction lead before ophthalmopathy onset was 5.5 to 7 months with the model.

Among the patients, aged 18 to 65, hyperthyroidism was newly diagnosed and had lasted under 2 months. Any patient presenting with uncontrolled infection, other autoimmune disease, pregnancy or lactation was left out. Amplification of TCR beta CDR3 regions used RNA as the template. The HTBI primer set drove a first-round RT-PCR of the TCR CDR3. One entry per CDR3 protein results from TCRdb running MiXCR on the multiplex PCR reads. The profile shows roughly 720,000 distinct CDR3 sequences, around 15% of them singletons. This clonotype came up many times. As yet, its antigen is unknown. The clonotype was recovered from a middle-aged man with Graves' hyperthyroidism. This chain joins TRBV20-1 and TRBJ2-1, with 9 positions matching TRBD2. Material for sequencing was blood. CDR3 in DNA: TGCAGTGCTTTCTTATTAGCGGGAGTGGCCTACAATGAGCAGTTCTTC. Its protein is CSAFLLAGVAYNEQFF.